The TCR beta chain described here comes from a study of cytomegalovirus exposure and HLA in healthy donors. CDR1 is MDHEN, CDR2 SYDVKM, per germline. This CDR3 region has 15 residues. The V and J ends lost 4 bases and 3 bases, in that order; junction bases with no gene match: 6. On this clone: Its antigen remains unidentified.

Study observations and caveats: Common viral pathogens seemed to be connected with several of the most significant clusters, according to a later analysis.

PCR amplification relied on 60 Vbeta primers (plus 13 Jbeta primers). The data were produced by immunoSEQ multiplex PCR, yet TCRdb's version contains in-frame clones alone and is incomplete. The sample table sets out about 46,000 clones. The receptor comes from a woman aged 40 to 50 in good health and CMV-seronegative. The V call is TRBV28, the J call TRBJ2-7; TRBD1 agrees at 10 bases. The material sequenced was PBMCs. The CDR3 reads CASSSRQGAVYEQYF. In DNA, the CDR3 is TGTGCCAGCAGTTCGCGACAGGGGGCAGTCTACGAGCAGTACTTC.